Reported below is one TCR beta chain. Its antigen remains unidentified. The data were obtained in a study of graft-versus-host responses after intestinal transplantation. Assay used: immunoSEQ multiplex PCR; TCRdb lists only in-frame clones, some missing. The top ten clones hold about 0.18% of a sample with more than 95,000 clones, about nine tenths of them seen once. CDR1 is MDHEN, CDR2 SYDVKM, per germline. The CDR3 has 13 residues. With 4 bases removed from V and 2 bases from J, the gap between germline ends came to 8 bases. The starting material was unstimulated CD4+ T cells sorted from spleen or lymph node cells, obtained before intestinal transplant. The sequence was obtained from a human donor who received an intestinal transplant. The rearrangement links TRBV28 to TRBJ1-2; D is unresolved. CDR3 protein: CASSSLRNYGYTF. In DNA, the CDR3 is TGTGCCAGCAGTTCCCTGAGGAACTATGGCTACACCTTC.